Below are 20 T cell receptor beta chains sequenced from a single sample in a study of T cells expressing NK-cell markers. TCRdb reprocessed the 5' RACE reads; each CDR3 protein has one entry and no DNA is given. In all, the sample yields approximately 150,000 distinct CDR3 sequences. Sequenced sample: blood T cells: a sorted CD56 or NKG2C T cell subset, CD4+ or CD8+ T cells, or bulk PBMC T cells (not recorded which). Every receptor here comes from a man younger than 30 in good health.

This CDR3 is CASSPSWDSFSYNEQFF. The chain links TRBV7-9 to TRBJ2-1; with no DNA, the TCRdb D assignment of TRBD1 cannot be verified. The CDR3 sequence is 17 residues long. CDR1 is SEHNR, CDR2 FQNEAQ, per germline (reference sequence).

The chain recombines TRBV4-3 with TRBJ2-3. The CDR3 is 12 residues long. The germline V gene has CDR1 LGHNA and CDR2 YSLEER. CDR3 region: CASSLGWGPQYF.

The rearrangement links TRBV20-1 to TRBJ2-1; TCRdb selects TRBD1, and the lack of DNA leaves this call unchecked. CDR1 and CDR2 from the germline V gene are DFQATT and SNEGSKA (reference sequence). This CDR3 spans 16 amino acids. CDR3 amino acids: CSARDRGTGIYNEQFF.

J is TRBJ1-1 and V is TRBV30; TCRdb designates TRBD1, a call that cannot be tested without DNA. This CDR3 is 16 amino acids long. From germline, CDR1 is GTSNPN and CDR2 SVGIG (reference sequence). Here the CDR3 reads CACKPTGSFGNTEAFF.

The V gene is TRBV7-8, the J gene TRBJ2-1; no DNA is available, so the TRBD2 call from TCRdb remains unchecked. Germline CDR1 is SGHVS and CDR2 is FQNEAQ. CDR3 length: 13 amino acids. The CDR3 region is CASRIGRDDEQFF.

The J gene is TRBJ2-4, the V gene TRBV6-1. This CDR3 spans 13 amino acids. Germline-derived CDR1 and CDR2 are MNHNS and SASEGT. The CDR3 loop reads CASSGLGVDIQYF.

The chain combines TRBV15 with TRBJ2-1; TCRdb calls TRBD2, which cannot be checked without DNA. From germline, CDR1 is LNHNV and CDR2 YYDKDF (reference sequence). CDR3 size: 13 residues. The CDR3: CATSRLGGGEQFF.

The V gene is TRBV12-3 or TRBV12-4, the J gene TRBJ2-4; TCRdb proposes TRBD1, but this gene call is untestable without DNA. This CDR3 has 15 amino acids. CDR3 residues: CASSLEVDGGREKYF.

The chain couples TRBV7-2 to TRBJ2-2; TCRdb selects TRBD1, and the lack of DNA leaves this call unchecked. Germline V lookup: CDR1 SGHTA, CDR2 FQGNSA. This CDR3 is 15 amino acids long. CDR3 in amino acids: CASSLVRGAQGELFF.

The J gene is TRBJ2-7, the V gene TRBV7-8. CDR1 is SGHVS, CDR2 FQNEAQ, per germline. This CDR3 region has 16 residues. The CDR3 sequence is CASSLVGQGTSYEQYF. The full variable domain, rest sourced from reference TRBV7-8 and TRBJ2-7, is GAGVSQSPRYKVAKRGQDVALRCDPISGHVSLFWYQQALGQGPEFLTYFQNEAQLDKSGLPSDRFFAERPEGSVSTLKIQRTQQEDSAVYLCASSLVGQGTSYEQYFGPGTRLTVT.

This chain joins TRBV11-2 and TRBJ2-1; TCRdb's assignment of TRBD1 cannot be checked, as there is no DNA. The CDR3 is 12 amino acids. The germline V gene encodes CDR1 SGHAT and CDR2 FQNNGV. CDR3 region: CASSLVDTEQFF. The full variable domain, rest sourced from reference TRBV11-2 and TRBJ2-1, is EAGVAQSPRYKIIEKRQSVAFWCNPISGHATLYWYQQILGQGPKLLIQFQNNGVVDDSQLPKDRFSAERLKGVDSTLKIQPAKLEDSAVYLCASSLVDTEQFFGPGTRLTVL.

CDR3 protein: CASTTTGEQFF. V gene TRBV6-5 combines with J gene TRBJ2-1. The CDR3 has 11 residues. Germline V gene sequence: CDR1 MNHEY, CDR2 SVGAGI.

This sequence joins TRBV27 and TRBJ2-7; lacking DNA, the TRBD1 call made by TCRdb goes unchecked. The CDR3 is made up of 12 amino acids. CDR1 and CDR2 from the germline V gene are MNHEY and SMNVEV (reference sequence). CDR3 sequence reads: CASSYLGDEQYF.

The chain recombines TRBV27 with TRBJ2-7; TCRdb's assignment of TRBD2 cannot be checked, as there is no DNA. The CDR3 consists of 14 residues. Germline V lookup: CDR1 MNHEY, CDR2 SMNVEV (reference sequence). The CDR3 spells CASSPGTSGQEQYF.

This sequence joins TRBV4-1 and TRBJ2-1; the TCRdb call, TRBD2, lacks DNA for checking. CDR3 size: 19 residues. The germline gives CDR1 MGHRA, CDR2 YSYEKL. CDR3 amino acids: CASSQDLAGTSFDNNEQFF.

The CDR3 loop is CASSLAPSSGNTIYF. This chain uses TRBV7-9 with TRBJ1-3. Germline CDR1 and CDR2: SEHNR and FQNEAQ (reference sequence). This CDR3 has 15 amino acids.

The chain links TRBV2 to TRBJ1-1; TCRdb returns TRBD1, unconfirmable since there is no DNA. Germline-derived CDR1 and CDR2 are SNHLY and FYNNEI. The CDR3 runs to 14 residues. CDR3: CASSDDRGGDEAFF.

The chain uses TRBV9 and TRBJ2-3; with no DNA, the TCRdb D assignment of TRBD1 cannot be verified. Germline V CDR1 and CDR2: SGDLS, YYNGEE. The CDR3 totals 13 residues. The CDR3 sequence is CASTPSGPDTQYF.

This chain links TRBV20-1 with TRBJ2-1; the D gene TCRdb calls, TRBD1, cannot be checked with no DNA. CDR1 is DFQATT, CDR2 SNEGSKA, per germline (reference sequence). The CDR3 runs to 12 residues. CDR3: CSARDPPGEQFF.

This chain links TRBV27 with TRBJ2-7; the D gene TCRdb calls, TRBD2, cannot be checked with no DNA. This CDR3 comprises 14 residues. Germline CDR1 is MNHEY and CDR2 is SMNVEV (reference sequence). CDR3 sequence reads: CASSFLAGVPEQYF.